This paragraph reports one T cell receptor (beta chain). The sample comes from a study of blood T cell repertoires in COVID-19. This CDR3 is 16 amino acids long. Germline lookup yields CDR1 SSHAT and CDR2 FNYEAQ (reference sequence). The J segment lost 7 bases and the V segment lost 2 bases, leaving 8 bases of the junction unmatched. In the study's own analysis: Estimation of nucleated cell counts relied on the amplification of reference gene primers. Assay used: immunoSEQ multiplex PCR; TCRdb lists only in-frame clones, some missing. The DNA gave D and trimming, while V, J and clone size come from that table. The repertoire holds approximately 190,000 clones, with roughly 82% as singletons. Allocation to cohorts depended on clinical history reported by the participants.

The sequence was obtained from a woman aged 60-75 years with acute COVID-19. Sequencing input: PBMCs or T cells enriched from blood (not recorded which). The V and J genes are TRBV7-7 and TRBJ2-2; 9 nucleotides match TRBD2. This chain's CDR3 is CASSLSAGGPIGELFF. Here the CDR3 DNA reads TGTGCCAGCAGCTTAAGCGCGGGAGGGCCGATCGGGGAGCTGTTTTTT.